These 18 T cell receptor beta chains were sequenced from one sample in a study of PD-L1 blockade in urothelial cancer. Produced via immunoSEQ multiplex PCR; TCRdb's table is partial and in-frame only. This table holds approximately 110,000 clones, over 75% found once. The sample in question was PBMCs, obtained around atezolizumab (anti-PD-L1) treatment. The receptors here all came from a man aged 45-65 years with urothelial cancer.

The CDR3 loop is CASSQRNDGYPSGANVLTF. CDR3 coding DNA: TGTGCCAGCAGCCAGAGGAACGACGGGTACCCCTCTGGGGCCAACGTCCTGACTTTC. This chain links TRBV4-2 with TRBJ2-6; D is unresolved. Trimming left V 3 bases short and J 0 bases short, with 18 bases between. CDR1 is LGHNA and CDR2 is YNFKEQ in the germline V gene. The CDR3 has 19 amino acids.

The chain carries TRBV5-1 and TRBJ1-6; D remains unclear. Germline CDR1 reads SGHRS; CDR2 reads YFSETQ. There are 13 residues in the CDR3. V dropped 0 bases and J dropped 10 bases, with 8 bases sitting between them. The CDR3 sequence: CASSLAVGSPLHF. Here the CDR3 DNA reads TGCGCCAGCAGCTTGGCCGTCGGGTCACCCCTCCACTTT.

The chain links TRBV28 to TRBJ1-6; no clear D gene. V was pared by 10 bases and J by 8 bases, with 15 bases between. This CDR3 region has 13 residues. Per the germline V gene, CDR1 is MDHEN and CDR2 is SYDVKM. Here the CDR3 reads CATVLKRDSPLHF. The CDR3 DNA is TGTGCCACCGTACTTAAGCGGGATTCACCCCTCCACTTT.

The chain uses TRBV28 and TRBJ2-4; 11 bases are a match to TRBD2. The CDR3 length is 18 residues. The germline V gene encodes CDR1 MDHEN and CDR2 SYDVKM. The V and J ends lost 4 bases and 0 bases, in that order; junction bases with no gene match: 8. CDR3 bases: TGTGCCAGCAGTTCCTTAGCGGGAGGGACGATAGCCAAAAACATTCAGTACTTC. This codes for CASSSLAGGTIAKNIQYF.

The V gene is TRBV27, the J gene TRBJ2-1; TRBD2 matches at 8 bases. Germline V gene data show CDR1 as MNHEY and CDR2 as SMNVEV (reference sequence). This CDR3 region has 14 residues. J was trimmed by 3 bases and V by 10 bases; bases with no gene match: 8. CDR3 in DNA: TGTGCCACCCGACGGGAGGGCTTCTACAATGAGCAGTTCTTC. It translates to CATRREGFYNEQFF.

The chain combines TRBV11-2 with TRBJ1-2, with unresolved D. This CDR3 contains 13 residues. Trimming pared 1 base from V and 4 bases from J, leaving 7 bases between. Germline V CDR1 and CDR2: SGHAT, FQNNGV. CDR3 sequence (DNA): TGTGCCAGCAGCTTAGCGGGTCTCTATGGCTACACCTTC. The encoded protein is CASSLAGLYGYTF.

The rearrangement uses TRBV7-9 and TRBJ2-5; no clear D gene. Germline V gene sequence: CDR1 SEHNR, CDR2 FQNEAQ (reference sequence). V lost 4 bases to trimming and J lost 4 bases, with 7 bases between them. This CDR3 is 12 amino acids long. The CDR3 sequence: CASSSRGETQYF. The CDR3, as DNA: TGTGCCAGCAGCTCGCGCGGAGAGACCCAGTACTTC.

The DNA for the CDR3 is TGTGCCAGCAGCAGGGGGCGGGTGGGGGGCAATGAGCAGTTCTTC. Translation gives CASSRGRVGGNEQFF. The V call is TRBV11-3, the J call TRBJ2-1; a weak D match, TRBD1 (7 bases). This CDR3 comprises 15 residues. CDR1 and CDR2 from the germline V gene are SGHNT and YENEEA. V lost 5 bases and J lost 6, with 17 bases in between.

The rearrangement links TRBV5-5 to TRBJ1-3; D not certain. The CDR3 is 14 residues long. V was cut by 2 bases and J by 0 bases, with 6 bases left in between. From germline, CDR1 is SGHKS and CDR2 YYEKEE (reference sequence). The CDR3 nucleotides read TGTGCCAGCAGCTTTGAGATCTCTGGAAACACCATATATTTT. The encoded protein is CASSFEISGNTIYF.

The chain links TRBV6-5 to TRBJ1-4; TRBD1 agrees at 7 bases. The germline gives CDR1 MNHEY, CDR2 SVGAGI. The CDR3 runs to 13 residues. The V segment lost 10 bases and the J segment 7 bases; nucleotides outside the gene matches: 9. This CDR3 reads CATTDRMGEKLFF. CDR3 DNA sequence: TGTGCCACCACGGACAGGATGGGTGAAAAACTGTTTTTT.

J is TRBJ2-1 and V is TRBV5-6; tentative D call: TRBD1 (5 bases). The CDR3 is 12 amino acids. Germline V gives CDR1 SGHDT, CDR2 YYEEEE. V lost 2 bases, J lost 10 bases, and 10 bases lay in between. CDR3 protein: CASSFGAREQFF. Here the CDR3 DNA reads TGTGCCAGCAGCTTTGGGGCTAGGGAGCAGTTCTTC.

CDR3 in amino acids: CASSPTGGFLREQFF. DNA for the CDR3: TGTGCCAGCTCACCAACAGGGGGCTTCCTGCGTGAGCAGTTCTTC. This chain joins TRBV18 and TRBJ2-1; 9 bases fit TRBD1. J was trimmed by 9 bases and V by 2 bases; bases with no gene match: 8. Germline V CDR1 and CDR2: KGHSH, LQKENI. The CDR3 has 15 residues.

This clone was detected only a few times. The CDR3 loop reads CASSTPGTGYEQYF. Written as DNA, the CDR3 is TGTGCCAGCAGCACCCCCGGGACAGGCTACGAGCAGTACTTC. This chain links TRBV7-6 with TRBJ2-7; TRBD1 agrees at 8 bases. The CDR3 is made up of 14 amino acids. Germline-derived CDR1 and CDR2 are SGHVS and FNYEAQ. The junction had 6 bases not matched to a gene; V was cut back by 5 bases and J by 3 bases.

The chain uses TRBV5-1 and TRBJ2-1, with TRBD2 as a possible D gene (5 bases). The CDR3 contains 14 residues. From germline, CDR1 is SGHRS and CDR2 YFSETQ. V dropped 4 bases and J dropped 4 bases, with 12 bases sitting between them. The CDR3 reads CASSVTTGYNEQFF. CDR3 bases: TGCGCCAGCAGCGTGACTACCGGGTACAATGAGCAGTTCTTC.

The DNA of the CDR3 is TGTGCCAGCAGTCCTAGCGGGAGCTTCGGGGAGCTGTTTTTT. Its translation: CASSPSGSFGELFF. The V gene is TRBV28, the J gene TRBJ2-2, with TRBD2 matching 10 bases. The CDR3 runs 14 residues. CDR1 is MDHEN, CDR2 SYDVKM, per germline. The V gene end was trimmed by 5 bases and the J gene end by 7 bases; junction bases not matched to a gene: 4.

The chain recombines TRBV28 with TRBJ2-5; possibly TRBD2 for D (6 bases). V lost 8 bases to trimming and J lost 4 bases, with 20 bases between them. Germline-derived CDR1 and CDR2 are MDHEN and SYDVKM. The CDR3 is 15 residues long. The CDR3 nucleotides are TGTGCCAGCGCCCAGGAGGGGACCCCGCCAGAGACCCAGTACTTC. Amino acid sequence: CASAQEGTPPETQYF. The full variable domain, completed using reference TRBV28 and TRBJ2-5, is DVKVTQSSRYLVKRTGEKVFLECVQDMDHENMFWYRQDPGLGLRLIYFSYDVKMKEKGDIPEGYSVSREKKERFSLILESASTNQTSMYLCASAQEGTPPETQYFGPGTRLLVL.

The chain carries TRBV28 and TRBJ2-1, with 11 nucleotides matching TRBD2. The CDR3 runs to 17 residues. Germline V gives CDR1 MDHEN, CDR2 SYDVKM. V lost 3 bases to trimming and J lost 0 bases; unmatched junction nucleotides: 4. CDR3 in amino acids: CASSLGTSGLSYNEQFF. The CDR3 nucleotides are TGTGCCAGCAGTTTGGGGACTAGCGGCCTCTCCTACAATGAGCAGTTCTTC.

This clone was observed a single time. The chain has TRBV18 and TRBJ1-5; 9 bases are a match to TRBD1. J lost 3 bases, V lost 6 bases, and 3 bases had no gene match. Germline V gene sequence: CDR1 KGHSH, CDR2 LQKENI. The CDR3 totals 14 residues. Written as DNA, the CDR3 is TGTGCCAGCTCGACACAGGGGGCCAATCAGCCCCAGCATTTT. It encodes CASSTQGANQPQHF. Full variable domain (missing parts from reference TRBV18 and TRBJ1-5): NAGVMQNPRHLVRRRGQEARLRCSPMKGHSHVYWYRQLPEEGLKFMVYLQKENIIDESGMPKERFSAEFPKEGPSILRIQQVVRGDSAAYFCASSTQGANQPQHFGDGTRLSIL.